The T cell receptor beta chain under discussion was sequenced for a study of T-cell memory formation after mild COVID-19. Study-level points and caveats: Memory cells collected pre-infection included some clones that later responded, suggesting cross-reactive memory joined.

This clonotype appeared many times. The antigen remains undetermined. Germline V lookup: CDR1 ENHRY, CDR2 SYGVKD. This CDR3 is built from 14 residues. V lost 0 bases to trimming and J lost 6 bases, with 8 bases between them. TCRdb fed the 5' RACE reads into MiXCR, producing one record per CDR3 protein. The data hold tens of thousands of distinct CDR3 sequences, with 7.3% observed a single time. The V and J genes are TRBV10-3 and TRBJ2-2; no reliable D call. This sequence originates from a man aged 18 to 30 who had mild COVID-19 (a few samples of this study predate the infection). Cell type and time point are not known. Sequencing was carried out using PBMCs or a T cell subset sorted from them (not recorded which). The DNA for the CDR3 is TGTGCCATCAGTGAGTCGGTCGGGCCCGGGGAGCTGTTTTTT. As protein: CAISESVGPGELFF.